This entry lists 11 T cell receptor beta chains sequenced from one sample in a study of CD8 T cells in ankylosing spondylitis. TCRdb redid the calling of the 5' RACE reads with MiXCR, one entry per CDR3 protein. Among 250,000 to 400,000 distinct CDR3 sequences listed, 11% were seen once. The sample consisted of blood, either unsorted or a sorted T cell fraction (not recorded which). All receptors derive from a female donor with ankylosing spondylitis or in good health (not recorded which).

At least ten counts were recorded for this clonotype. V and J are TRBV5-1 and TRBJ2-5; TRBD2 matches 10 bases. This CDR3 region has 14 residues. With 2 bases clipped from V and 6 bases from J, the junction kept 4 bases outside the gene matches. Germline values: CDR1 SGHRS, CDR2 YFSETQ. CDR3 in amino acids: CASSLAGGLQTQYF. The CDR3 DNA reads as TGCGCCAGCAGCTTAGCGGGGGGGCTTCAGACCCAGTACTTC.

This clonotype was detected ten times or more. The chain uses TRBV11-2 and TRBJ1-3; D gene unclear. This CDR3 spans 15 amino acids. The germline V and J ends were trimmed by 5 bases and 0 bases, with 11 bases remaining between them. CDR1 and CDR2 (germline): SGHAT, FQNNGV. CDR3 sequence reads: CASSPSGSSGNTIYF. The CDR3 nucleotides are TGTGCCAGCAGCCCAAGCGGGAGCTCTGGAAACACCATATATTTT.

V gene TRBV6-2 or TRBV6-3 combines with J gene TRBJ1-1; D remains ambiguous. Germline CDR1 and CDR2: MNHEY and SVGEGT. The germline V and J ends were trimmed by 10 bases and 3 bases, with 15 bases remaining between them. CDR3 length: 13 amino acids. The CDR3 DNA reads as TGTGCCACCACATCAAGTAGCGACACTGAAGCTTTCTTT. Protein product: CATTSSSDTEAFF.

This clonotype occurred many times. The chain uses TRBV9 and TRBJ2-3; TRBD1 agrees at 7 bases. Trimming cost V 4 bases and J 0 bases; bases outside gene matches: 11. This CDR3 has 17 residues. Germline lookup yields CDR1 SGDLS and CDR2 YYNGEE. CDR3 bases: TGTGCCAGCAGCCTCCGATGGGACAGCTCTAGCACAGATACGCAGTATTTT. Amino acids: CASSLRWDSSSTDTQYF.

This clonotype was seen ten or more times. The rearrangement joins TRBV28 to TRBJ2-1; 9 nucleotides line up with TRBD2. From germline, CDR1 is MDHEN and CDR2 SYDVKM. This CDR3 spans 13 amino acids. J was trimmed by 5 bases and V by 7 bases; bases with no gene match: 3. This chain's CDR3 is CASTGLAHNEQFF. CDR3 bases: TGTGCCAGCACTGGACTAGCGCACAATGAGCAGTTCTTC.

The CDR3 region is CASSQGKGTFSVADTQYF. CDR3 bases: TGTGCCAGCAGTCAGGGAAAGGGAACCTTTTCGGTCGCAGATACGCAGTATTTT. The chain joins TRBV5-4 to TRBJ2-3; a possible D gene is TRBD1 (5 bases). The CDR3 extends over 18 amino acids. Trimming cost V 5 bases and J 4 bases, with 26 bases left between them. Germline V gene lookup returns CDR1 SGHNT and CDR2 YYREEE (reference sequence).

This clonotype has ten or more counts. This chain links TRBV7-6 with TRBJ2-1; a weak D match, TRBD1 (6 bases). The V end lost 1 base, the J end lost 6 bases, and 16 bases lay between the germline ends. CDR1 and CDR2 (germline): SGHVS, FNYEAQ. The CDR3 runs 16 residues. CDR3 DNA: TGTGCCAGCAGCTTAGAGGCCAGGGGTTCCGGCAATGAGCAGTTCTTC. It specifies CASSLEARGSGNEQFF.

The table lists this clonotype with many counts. The chain combines TRBV6-5 with TRBJ2-7; D ambiguous. Trimming removed 6 bases at V and 6 bases at J, with 9 bases between. Germline V gene sequence: CDR1 MNHEY, CDR2 SVGAGI. CDR3 length: 11 residues. CDR3 sequence: CASSRASEQYF. CDR3 nucleotides: TGTGCCAGCAGCCGGGCCTCCGAGCAGTACTTC.

The V gene is TRBV7-2, the J gene TRBJ1-1; D remains unclear. The germline V gene encodes CDR1 SGHTA and CDR2 FQGNSA. The CDR3 is 16 amino acids. Trimming removed 0 bases from V and 3 bases from J, with 14 bases in between. This CDR3 reads CASSLAPRLTHTEAFF. The CDR3 bases are TGTGCCAGCAGCTTAGCGCCCCGCCTGACACACACTGAAGCTTTCTTT.

This clonotype came up many times. This sequence joins TRBV20-1 and TRBJ2-2; 9 bases are a match to TRBD2. CDR1 is DFQATT and CDR2 is SNEGSKA in the germline V gene (reference sequence). The CDR3 contains 13 residues. V lost 5 bases, J lost 5 bases, and 3 bases stayed unmatched. The CDR3 here is CSAAGGRTGELFF. CDR3 sequence (DNA): TGCAGTGCTGCGGGAGGGCGGACCGGGGAGCTGTTTTTT.

Concerning this clonotype: The junction departs from the called germline gene at one end, perhaps through a read error. This chain links TRBV20-1 with TRBJ2-7; the D gene could be TRBD1 or TRBD2 (5 bases each). This CDR3 has 16 residues. Looked up from germline, CDR1 is DFQATT and CDR2 is SNEGSKA (reference sequence). The CDR3 coding sequence is TGCAGTGCTTCCAGAGGGGCCGGGACCTCCCTCTACAAGCAGTACTTC. It translates to CSASRGAGTSLYKQYF.